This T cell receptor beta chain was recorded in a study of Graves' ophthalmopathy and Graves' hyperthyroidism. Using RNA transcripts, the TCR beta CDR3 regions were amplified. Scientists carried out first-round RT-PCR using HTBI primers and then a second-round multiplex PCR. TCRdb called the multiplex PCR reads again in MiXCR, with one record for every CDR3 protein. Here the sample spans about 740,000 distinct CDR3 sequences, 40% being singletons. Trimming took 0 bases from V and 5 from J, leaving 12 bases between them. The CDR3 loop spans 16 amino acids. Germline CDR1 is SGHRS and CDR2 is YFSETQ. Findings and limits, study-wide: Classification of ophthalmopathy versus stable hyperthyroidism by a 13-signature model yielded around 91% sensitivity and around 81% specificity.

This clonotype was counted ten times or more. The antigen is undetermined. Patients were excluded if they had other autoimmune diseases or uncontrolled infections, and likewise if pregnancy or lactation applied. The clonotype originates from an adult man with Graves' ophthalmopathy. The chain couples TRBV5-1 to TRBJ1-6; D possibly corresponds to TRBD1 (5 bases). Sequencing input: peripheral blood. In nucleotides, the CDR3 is TGCGCCAGCAGCTTGGCCGCAGGGTACGATAATTCACCCCTCCACTTT. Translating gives CASSLAAGYDNSPLHF.